The clone carrying this T cell receptor beta chain was counted many times. The sample comes from a study of glioma-infiltrating T cells. CDR3 length: 12 residues. The V end lost 1 base, the J end lost 12 bases, and 12 bases lay between the germline ends. Germline lookup yields CDR1 MDHEN and CDR2 SYDVKM. Amplification of TCR alpha and beta CDR3 regions from RNA used iRepertoire nested multiplex PCR. TCRdb analysed the multiplex PCR reads with MiXCR anew, one entry per CDR3 protein. Counted here are roughly 190,000 distinct CDR3 sequences, around 30% occurring once; the ten biggest clones make up just over 20%.

The sequence was obtained from a human donor with low-grade glioma or glioblastoma, undergoing nonglioma brain surgery, or in good health (not recorded which). Source material: glioma tissue, nonneoplastic brain tissue, or PBMCs (not recorded which). The chain combines TRBV28 with TRBJ1-1; TRBD1 is a possible D gene (6 bases). The CDR3 nucleotides are TGTGCCAGCAGTTTATCATGGGGGCAGCCTTTCTTT. It encodes CASSLSWGQPFF.